This T cell receptor beta chain originates from a study of T cell clonality in common variable immunodeficiency. Germline V gene sequence: CDR1 SGHDT, CDR2 YYEEEE. The J segment lost 4 bases and the V segment lost 1 base, leaving 4 bases of the junction unmatched. This CDR3 is built from 14 residues. This clone was recorded at least ten times. The CDR3 end lies 3 residues beyond the end of the read and is filled in from the germline J gene. Method: immunoSEQ multiplex PCR; TCRdb's copy keeps in-frame clones and lacks some. Recorded here are approximately 75,000 clones, none singletons. The clonotype comes from a person aged 18 to 70 in good health. The rearrangement links TRBV5-6 to TRBJ1-2, with 7 bases matching TRBD1. The sample comprised peripheral blood mononuclear cells. The CDR3 protein is CASSLPGTVYGYTF. The sequenced part of the CDR3 DNA is TGTGCCAGCAGCTTGCCCGGGACAGTCTATGGC.